What follows is one T cell receptor beta chain and its context. The junction had 8 bases not matched to a gene; V was cut back by 1 base and J by 8 bases. Germline-derived CDR1 and CDR2 are SGHTA and FQGNSA. The CDR3 has 16 amino acids. In the original analysis: Estimated nucleated cell counts came from reference gene primer amplification. Profiling relied on immunoSEQ multiplex PCR, and the TCRdb table lists in-frame clones only, not all of them. That table supplies the V and J calls and clone size; D and trimming were determined from the DNA. The sample lists around 150,000 clones, approximately 80% occurring once. The data derive from a study of blood T cell repertoires in COVID-19. About the research overall: COVID-19 samples from acute and convalescent phases originated in the United States, Italy and Spain. Sources were T cells, B-cell-depleted T cells, or PBMCs; the material itself was cDNA or gDNA.

The chain joins TRBV7-2 to TRBJ1-4; 9 bases match TRBD1. The source is a woman aged 50 to 65 in a cohort sampled during active or convalescent COVID-19. The sequencing input was peripheral blood. DNA of the CDR3: TGTGCCAGCAGCTTAGGGACAGGGGCGGCTAGCGAAAAACTGTTTTTT. It codes for CASSLGTGAASEKLFF.